A single sample is the source of the 3 T cell receptor beta chains below, sequenced in a study of PD-1 blockade in classical Hodgkin lymphoma. Sequencing was performed with immunoSEQ multiplex PCR; in TCRdb, only in-frame clones are kept and a portion is missing. The sample has about 94,000 clones, 89% seen once. There was relapse after autologous stem cell transplantation in every patient, and there was variation in brentuximab vedotin exposure. The source material was peripheral blood mononuclear cells (PBMCs), sampled before the second cycle of nivolumab. These receptors were taken from a human donor with classical Hodgkin lymphoma.

This chain connects TRBV19 to TRBJ2-7; the match to TRBD1 covers 10 bases. The germline CDR1 and CDR2 sequences are LNHDA and SQIVND (reference sequence). This CDR3 is built from 16 residues. V shed 3 bases, J shed 5 bases, and the junction held 10 bases outside the gene matches. CDR3 in DNA: TGTGCCAGTAGTATTCGGACAGGGGGGCGCGAGGACGAGCAGTACTTC. It codes for CASSIRTGGREDEQYF.

This clone was counted only a few times. The chain is built from TRBV28 and TRBJ1-5; perhaps TRBD1 as D (5 bases). This CDR3 spans 15 amino acids. The V end was cut by 3 bases, the J end by 4 bases, with 13 bases between. Germline CDR1 and CDR2: MDHEN and SYDVKM. The CDR3 sequence is CASSFDTGGNQPQHF. The CDR3 DNA follows: TGTGCCAGCAGTTTTGATACAGGAGGAAATCAGCCCCAGCATTTT.

The V gene is TRBV4-1, the J gene TRBJ1-4; 9 bases fit TRBD1. CDR3 size: 16 residues. The germline CDR1 and CDR2 sequences are MGHRA and YSYEKL. V lost 3 bases to trimming and J lost 5 bases; unmatched junction nucleotides: 7. As DNA, the CDR3 is TGCGCCAGCAGCCAGACAGGGGGTGGGGGGAATGAAAAACTGTTTTTT. Residues: CASSQTGGGGNEKLFF.